The clone carrying this T cell receptor (beta chain) has a handful of counts. With 1 base removed from V and 8 bases from J, the gap between germline ends came to 14 bases. Germline lookup yields CDR1 SGHTA and CDR2 FQGNSA. The length of the CDR3 is 14 residues. MiXCR, run by TCRdb on the 5' RACE reads, gives a single entry per CDR3 protein. The sample includes 310,000 or so distinct CDR3 sequences, approximately 7% of them seen just once. These data are taken from a study of T cells after yellow fever vaccination. Sequenced material: PBMCs, taken around 45 days after the first yellow fever vaccination. This TCR was recovered from a man aged 18 to 29 who received the YFV17D yellow fever vaccine. The rearrangement uses TRBV7-2 and TRBJ1-2; tentative D call: TRBD1 (5 bases). The CDR3 DNA reads TGTGCCAGCAGCTTAGAATTACGGGACGGAGGCTACACCTTC. Its protein is CASSLELRDGGYTF.